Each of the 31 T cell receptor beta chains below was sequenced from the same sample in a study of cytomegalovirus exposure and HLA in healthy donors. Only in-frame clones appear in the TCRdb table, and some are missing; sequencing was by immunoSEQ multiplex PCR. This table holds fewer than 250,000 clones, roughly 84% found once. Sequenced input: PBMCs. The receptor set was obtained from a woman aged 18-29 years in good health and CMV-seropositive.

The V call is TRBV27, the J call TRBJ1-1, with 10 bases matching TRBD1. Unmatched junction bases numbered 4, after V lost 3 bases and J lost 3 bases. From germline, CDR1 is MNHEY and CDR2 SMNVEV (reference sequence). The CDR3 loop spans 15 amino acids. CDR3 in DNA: TGTGCCAGCAGTTTGGACAGGGGGATATACACTGAAGCTTTCTTT. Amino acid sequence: CASSLDRGIYTEAFF.

The CDR3 sequence is CASRGDRTFSPSNYGYTF. The CDR3 DNA follows: TGTGCCAGCAGGGGGGACAGGACGTTTTCGCCCTCTAACTATGGCTACACCTTC. This chain links TRBV2 with TRBJ1-2; TRBD1 matches at 8 bases. The junction had 15 bases not matched to a gene; V was cut back by 6 bases and J by 0 bases. Germline V gene sequence: CDR1 SNHLY, CDR2 FYNNEI. This CDR3 has 18 residues.

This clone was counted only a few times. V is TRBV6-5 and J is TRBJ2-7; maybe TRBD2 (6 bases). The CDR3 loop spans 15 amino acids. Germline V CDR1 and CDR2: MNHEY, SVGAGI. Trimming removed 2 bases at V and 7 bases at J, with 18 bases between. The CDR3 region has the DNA TGTGCCAGCAGTTACGAGGTAGCGGCCCCCGGGGAGCAGTACTTC. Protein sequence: CASSYEVAAPGEQYF.

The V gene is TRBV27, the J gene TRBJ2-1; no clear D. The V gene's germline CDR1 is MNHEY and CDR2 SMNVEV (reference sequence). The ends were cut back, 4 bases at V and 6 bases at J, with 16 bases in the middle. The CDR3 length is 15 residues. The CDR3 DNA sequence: TGTGCCAGCAGTTCTTTCACCATAGTTCCCAATGAGCAGTTCTTC. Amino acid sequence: CASSSFTIVPNEQFF.

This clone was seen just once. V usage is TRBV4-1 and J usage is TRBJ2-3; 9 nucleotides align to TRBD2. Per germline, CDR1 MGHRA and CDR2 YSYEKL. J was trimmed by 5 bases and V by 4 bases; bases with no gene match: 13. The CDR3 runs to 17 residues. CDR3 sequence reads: CASSPVRIAGEVDTQYF. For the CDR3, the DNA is TGCGCCAGCAGCCCCGTGCGAATAGCGGGAGAGGTAGATACGCAGTATTTT.

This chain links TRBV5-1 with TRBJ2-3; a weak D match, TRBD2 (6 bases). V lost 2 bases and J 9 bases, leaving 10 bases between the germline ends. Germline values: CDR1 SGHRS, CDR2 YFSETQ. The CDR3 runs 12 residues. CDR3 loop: CASSLETRTQYF. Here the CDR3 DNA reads TGCGCCAGCAGCTTAGAGACTAGAACGCAGTATTTT.

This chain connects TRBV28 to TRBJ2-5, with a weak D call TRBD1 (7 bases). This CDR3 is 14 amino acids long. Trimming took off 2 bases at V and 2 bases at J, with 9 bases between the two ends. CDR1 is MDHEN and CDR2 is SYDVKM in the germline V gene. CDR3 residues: CASSLQGGQETQYF. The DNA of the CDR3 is TGTGCCAGCAGTTTACAGGGGGGACAAGAGACCCAGTACTTC.

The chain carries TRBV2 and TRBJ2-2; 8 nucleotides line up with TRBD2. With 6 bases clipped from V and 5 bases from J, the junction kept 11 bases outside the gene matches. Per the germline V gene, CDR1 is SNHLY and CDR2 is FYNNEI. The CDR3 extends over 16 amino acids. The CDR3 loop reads CASSPRPGGRTGELFF. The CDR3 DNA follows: TGTGCCAGCAGCCCCCGTCCAGGCGGGAGGACCGGGGAGCTGTTTTTT. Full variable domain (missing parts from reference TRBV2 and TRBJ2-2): EPEVTQTPSHQVTQMGQEVILRCVPISNHLYFYWYRQILGQKVEFLVSFYNNEISEKSEIFDDQFSVERPDGSNFTLKIRSTKLEDSAMYFCASSPRPGGRTGELFFGEGSRLTVL.

CDR3 in DNA: TGTGCCAGCAGTTTATTTTGGAGGGACTCTCGGGAGGGGCAGTTCTTC. Protein sequence: CASSLFWRDSREGQFF. The chain links TRBV27 to TRBJ2-1; 8 positions match TRBD2. Germline CDR1 and CDR2: MNHEY and SMNVEV (reference sequence). The CDR3 has 16 residues. The J segment lost 12 bases and the V segment lost 1 base, leaving 14 bases of the junction unmatched.

The CDR3 DNA reads TGTGCCTGGAGCCCCCCGCGGGACAGATTAAGCTCTGGGGCCAACGTCCTGACTTTC. Protein product: CAWSPPRDRLSSGANVLTF. V gene TRBV30 combines with J gene TRBJ2-6, with D maybe TRBD1 (7 bases). Germline V CDR1 and CDR2: GTSNPN, SVGIG (reference sequence). The CDR3 runs to 19 residues. V was trimmed by 3 bases and J by 0 bases, leaving 21 bases between them.

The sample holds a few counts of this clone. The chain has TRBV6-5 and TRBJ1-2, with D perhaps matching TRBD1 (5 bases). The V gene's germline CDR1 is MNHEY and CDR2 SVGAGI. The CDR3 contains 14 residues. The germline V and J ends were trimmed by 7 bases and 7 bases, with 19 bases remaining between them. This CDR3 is CASKVGQGPSGYTF. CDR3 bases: TGTGCCAGCAAAGTCGGCCAGGGTCCGTCTGGCTACACCTTC.

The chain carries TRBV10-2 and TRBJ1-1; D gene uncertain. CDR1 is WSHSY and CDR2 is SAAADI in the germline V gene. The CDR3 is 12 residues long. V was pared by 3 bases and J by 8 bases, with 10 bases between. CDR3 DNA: TGCGCCAGCAGTGATGGCTTGCCCGAAGCTTTCTTT. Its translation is CASSDGLPEAFF.

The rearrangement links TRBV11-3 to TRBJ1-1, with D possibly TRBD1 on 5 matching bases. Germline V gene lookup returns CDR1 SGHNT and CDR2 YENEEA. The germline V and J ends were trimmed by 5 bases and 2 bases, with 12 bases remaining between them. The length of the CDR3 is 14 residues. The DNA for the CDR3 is TGTGCCAGCAGCCCAGGGAGGGGAAACACTGAAGCTTTCTTT. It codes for CASSPGRGNTEAFF.

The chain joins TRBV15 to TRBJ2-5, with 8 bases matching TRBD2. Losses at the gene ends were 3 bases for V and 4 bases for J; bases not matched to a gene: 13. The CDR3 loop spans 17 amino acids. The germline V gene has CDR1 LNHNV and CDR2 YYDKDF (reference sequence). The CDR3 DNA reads TGTGCCACCAGCAGCCACCTTGCGGGGGGCTTCGGAGAGACCCAGTACTTC. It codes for CATSSHLAGGFGETQYF.

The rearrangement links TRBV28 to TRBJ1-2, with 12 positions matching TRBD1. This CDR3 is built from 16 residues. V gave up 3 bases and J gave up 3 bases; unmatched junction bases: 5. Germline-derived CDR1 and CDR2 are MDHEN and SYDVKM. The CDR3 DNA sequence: TGTGCCAGCAGTTTTCCCGGGACAGGGGGCGACTATGGCTACACCTTC. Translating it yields CASSFPGTGGDYGYTF.

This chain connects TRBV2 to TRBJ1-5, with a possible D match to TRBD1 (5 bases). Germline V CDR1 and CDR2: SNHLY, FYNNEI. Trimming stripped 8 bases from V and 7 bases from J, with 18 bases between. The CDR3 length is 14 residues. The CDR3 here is CASVLVGPGQPQHF. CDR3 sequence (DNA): TGTGCCAGCGTCCTTGTGGGGCCTGGGCAGCCCCAGCATTTT.

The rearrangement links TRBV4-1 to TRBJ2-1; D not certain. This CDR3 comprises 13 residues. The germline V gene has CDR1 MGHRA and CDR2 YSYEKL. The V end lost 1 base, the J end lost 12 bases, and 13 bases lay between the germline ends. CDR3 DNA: TGCGCCAGCAGCCAAGTTTTTCGGGTTCGGCAGTTCTTC. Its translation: CASSQVFRVRQFF.

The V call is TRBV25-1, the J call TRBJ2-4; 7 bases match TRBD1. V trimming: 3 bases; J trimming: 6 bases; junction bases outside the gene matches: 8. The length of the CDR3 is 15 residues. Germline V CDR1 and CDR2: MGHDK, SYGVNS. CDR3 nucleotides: TGTGCCAGCAGTGAGCCCCAAAAGGGGGCAAACATTCAGTACTTC. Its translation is CASSEPQKGANIQYF.

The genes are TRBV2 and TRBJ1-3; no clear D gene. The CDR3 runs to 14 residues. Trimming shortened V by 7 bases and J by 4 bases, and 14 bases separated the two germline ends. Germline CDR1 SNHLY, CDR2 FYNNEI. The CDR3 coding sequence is TGTGCCAGCATTACTACCGCTTCAGGAAACACCATATATTTT. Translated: CASITTASGNTIYF.

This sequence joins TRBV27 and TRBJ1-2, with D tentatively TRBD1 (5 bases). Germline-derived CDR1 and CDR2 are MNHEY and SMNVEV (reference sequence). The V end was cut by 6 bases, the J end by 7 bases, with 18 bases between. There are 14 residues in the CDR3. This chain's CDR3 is CASSRPGAVAGYTF. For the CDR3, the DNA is TGTGCCAGCAGCCGCCCTGGGGCCGTCGCTGGCTACACCTTC.

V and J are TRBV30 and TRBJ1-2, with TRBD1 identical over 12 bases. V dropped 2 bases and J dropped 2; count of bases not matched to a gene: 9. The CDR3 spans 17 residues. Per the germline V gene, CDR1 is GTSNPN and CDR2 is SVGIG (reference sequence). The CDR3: CAWSSGTGGGLNYGYTF. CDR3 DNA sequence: TGTGCCTGGAGTTCAGGGACAGGGGGCGGGTTAAACTATGGCTACACCTTC.

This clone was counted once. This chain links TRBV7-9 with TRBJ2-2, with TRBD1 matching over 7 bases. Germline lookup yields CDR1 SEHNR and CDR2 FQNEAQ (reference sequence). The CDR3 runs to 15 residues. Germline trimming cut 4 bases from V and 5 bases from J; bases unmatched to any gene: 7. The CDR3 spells CASSSTGAGTGELFF. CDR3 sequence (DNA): TGTGCCAGCAGCTCAACAGGGGCAGGGACCGGGGAGCTGTTTTTT.

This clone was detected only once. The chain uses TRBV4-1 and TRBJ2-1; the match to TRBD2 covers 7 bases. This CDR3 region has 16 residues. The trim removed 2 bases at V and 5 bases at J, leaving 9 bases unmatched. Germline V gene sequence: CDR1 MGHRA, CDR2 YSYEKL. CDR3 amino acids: CASSQRTRSMHNEQFF. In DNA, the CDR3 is TGCGCCAGCAGCCAACGGACTAGGAGTATGCACAATGAGCAGTTCTTC.

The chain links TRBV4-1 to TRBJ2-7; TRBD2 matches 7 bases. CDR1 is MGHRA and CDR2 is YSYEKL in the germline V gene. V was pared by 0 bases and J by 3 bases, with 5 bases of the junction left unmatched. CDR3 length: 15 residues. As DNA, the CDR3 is TGCGCCAGCAGCCAAGAGCCGTCTAGCGGCTACGAGCAGTACTTC. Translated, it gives CASSQEPSSGYEQYF.

This CDR3 is CASSKGTSGKSSYNEQFF. CDR3 bases: TGTGCCAGCAGTAAGGGGACTAGCGGGAAGAGCTCCTACAATGAGCAGTTCTTC. J is TRBJ2-1 and V is TRBV6-4; the match to TRBD2 covers 13 bases. The germline V gene has CDR1 MRHNA and CDR2 SNTAGT. The CDR3 covers 18 residues. V gave up 5 bases and J gave up 0 bases; unmatched junction bases: 7.

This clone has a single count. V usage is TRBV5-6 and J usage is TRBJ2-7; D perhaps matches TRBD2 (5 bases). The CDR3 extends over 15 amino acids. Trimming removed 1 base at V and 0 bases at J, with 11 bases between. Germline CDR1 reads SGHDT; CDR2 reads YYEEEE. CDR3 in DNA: TGTGCCAGCAGCTTGTATGAAGGGAGCTCCTACGAGCAGTACTTC. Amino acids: CASSLYEGSSYEQYF.

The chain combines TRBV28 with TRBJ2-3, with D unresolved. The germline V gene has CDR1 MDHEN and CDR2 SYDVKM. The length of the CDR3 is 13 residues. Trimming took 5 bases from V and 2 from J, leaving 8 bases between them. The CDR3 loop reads CASSGKNTDTQYF. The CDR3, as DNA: TGTGCCAGCAGTGGCAAGAACACAGATACGCAGTATTTT.

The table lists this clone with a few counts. This CDR3 reads CASSTGTGIEAFF. The CDR3 DNA follows: TGCGCCAGCAGCACCGGGACAGGGATCGAAGCTTTCTTT. J is TRBJ1-1 and V is TRBV10-1, with 9 bases aligning to TRBD1. This CDR3 comprises 13 residues. J lost 8 bases, V lost 6 bases, and 7 bases had no gene match. Germline V gene lookup returns CDR1 WNHNN and CDR2 SYGVQD (reference sequence).

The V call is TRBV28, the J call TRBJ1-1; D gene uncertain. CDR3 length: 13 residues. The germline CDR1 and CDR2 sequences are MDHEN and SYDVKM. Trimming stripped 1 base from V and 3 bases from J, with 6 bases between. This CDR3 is CASSLSYDTEAFF. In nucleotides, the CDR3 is TGTGCCAGCAGTTTATCCTACGACACTGAAGCTTTCTTT.

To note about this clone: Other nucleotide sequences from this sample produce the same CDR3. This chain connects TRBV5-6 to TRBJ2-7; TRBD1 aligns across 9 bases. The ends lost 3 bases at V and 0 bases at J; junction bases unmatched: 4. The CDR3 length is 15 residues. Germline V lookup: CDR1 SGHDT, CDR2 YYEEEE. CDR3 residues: CASSSTGQGSYEQYF. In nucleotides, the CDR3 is TGTGCCAGCAGCTCGACGGGACAGGGCTCCTACGAGCAGTACTTC. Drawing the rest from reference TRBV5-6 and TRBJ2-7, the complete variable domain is DAGVTQSPTHLIKTRGQQVTLRCSPKSGHDTVSWYQQALGQGPQFIFQYYEEEERQRGNFPDRFSGHQFPNYSSELNVNALLLGDSALYLCASSSTGQGSYEQYFGPGTRLTVT.

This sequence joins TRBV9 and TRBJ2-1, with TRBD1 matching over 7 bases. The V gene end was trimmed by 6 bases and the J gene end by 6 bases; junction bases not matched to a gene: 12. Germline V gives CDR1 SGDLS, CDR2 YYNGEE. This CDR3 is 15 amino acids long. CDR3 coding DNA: TGTGCCAGCACCCCGAGGGAAGGGACAGTCAATGAGCAGTTCTTC. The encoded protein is CASTPREGTVNEQFF.